This T cell receptor (beta chain) was obtained from a study of blood T cells in healthy people across ages. Together with a sample-barcoded 5' primer, a J-beta primer mix was included in a second PCR lasting 7 to 11 cycles. Every molecule of cDNA carried a tag from a template-switch adaptor with 12 random nucleotides. TCRdb re-called the 5' RACE reads through MiXCR, storing one row per CDR3 protein. Among more than 650,000 distinct CDR3 sequences, roughly 25% were seen once, and the ten largest hold about 3%. This clonotype has only a few counts. Its specificity is not known. Study conclusions and caveats: Estimates of total diversity, which came from one million sequenced T cells, were considered to be underestimates. Expanded clonotype changes were possibly confounded by unknown donor CMV status.

Trimming took off 11 bases at V and 11 bases at J, with 18 bases between the two ends. CDR3 size: 11 residues. Separately, the same data were catalogued under a study of T cells of mothers and their children.

The source is a boy between 10 and 17 years old in good health. Material: blood. The genes are TRBV12-3 or TRBV12-4 and TRBJ1-1, with unresolved D. DNA of the CDR3: TGTGCCGGGATGACTGGGAGGGCGGCTTTCTTT. It is translated as CAGMTGRAAFF.